What follows is one T cell receptor beta chain and its context. Its cognate antigen has yet to be identified. The input lacks base qualities; no much larger clone sits a single base away. This record belongs to a study of blood T cell repertoires in COVID-19 (dated by TCRdb to the early 2020s). Regarding the complete study: The collaborator samples originated in the United States, Italy and Spain and spanned the acute and convalescent phases of COVID-19. The samples were drawn from the first 160 participants of the ongoing ImmuneRACE study and from some 1,300 subjects provided by 6 global collaborators. The material from the prospective study consisted of cDNA or gDNA derived from T cells, B-cell-depleted T cells, or PBMCs. Subjects who had been exposed to COVID-19, were actively infected with it, or had recovered from it provided the deeply sampled blood TCRbeta repertoires that made up the dataset. A freely available public database, intended as a resource for researchers studying the immune response to SARS-CoV-2, is where the repertoires were released. Where available, HLA class I and class II types were obtained from metadata supplied by the sample provider rather than from assay-based typing. The sample metadata nearly always contained a de-identified subject ID, COVID-19 status, age in years and sex. What the authors observed across the whole study: The amount of clinical and demographic metadata varied by source and participant and was provided uncurated.

In the prospective study, participants were about 18 to 95 years old, resided in about two dozen geographic areas of the United States, and were enrolled through a virtual design. To assign participants to cohorts, the prospective study relied on clinical history that participants themselves reported in a screening survey and a study questionnaire. In the prospective study, whole blood, serum and a nasopharyngeal or oropharyngeal swab were collected from each participant by mobile phlebotomists. Participants in the prospective study had the option to provide additional blood draws and questionnaires over a 2-month period. Before DNA extraction, prospective study blood samples were shipped either frozen or at room temperature. TCRbeta CDR3 regions were amplified from genomic DNA using the immunoSEQ Assay, a bias-controlled multiplex PCR. Processing in the source paper ran as follows. Within the assay, amplification of reference gene primers was used to estimate how many nucleated cells each sample contained. To quantify the absolute abundance of each unique TCRbeta CDR3 rearrangement, sequence reads were collapsed and filtered. Productive Simpson clonality was computed per sample as the square root of Simpson's diversity index over productive rearrangements. TCRdb provides this immuneACCESS table in a form limited to in-frame rearrangements. Some clones are lacking; in checked studies, under half of them reflect an unresolved V gene, and why the rest are absent is not known. The DNA was the basis for D and trimming; V, J and clone size are from that table. Recorded for this sample are around 250,000 clones; under 90% of them occurred a single time. In total, the top ten clones hold 4.1% of the sample.

From the germline V gene (reference sequence), CDR1 is SGHNT and CDR2 is YYREEE. At the junction V is shortened by 9 bases and J by 2 bases; bases outside the gene matches: 7. The CDR3 measures 14 amino acids from cysteine to valine. The DNA shown is the 42-base CDR3, in frame from base 1. The source material was PBMCs or T cells enriched from blood (not recorded which). The chain uses TRBV5-4 and TRBJ2-7, with 11 bases matching TRBD2. The TCR sequence derives from a man younger than 45 with acute COVID-19. CDR3 region: CAKQLAGVPYEQYV. The nucleotides read TGTGCCAAGCAACTAGCGGGAGTACCCTACGAGCAGTACGTC.